The 4 T cell receptor beta chains below were found in one sample sequenced in a study of T-cell memory formation after mild COVID-19. TCRdb re-called the 5' RACE reads through MiXCR, storing one row per CDR3 protein. This table holds around 450,000 distinct CDR3 sequences, 20% to 25% found once. The sequenced sample consisted of PBMCs or a T cell subset sorted from them (not recorded which). The receptors here all came from an adult woman who had mild COVID-19 (a few samples of this study predate the infection). Cell type and time point are not known.

The DNA of the CDR3 is TGCAGTGCTCCCCCCGGAGGCGACGGCCTGAGCACAGATACGCAGTATTTT. Translated, it gives CSAPPGGDGLSTDTQYF. The chain joins TRBV20-1 to TRBJ2-3, with D tentatively TRBD2 (5 bases). CDR1 is DFQATT, CDR2 SNEGSKA, per germline (reference sequence). The CDR3 spans 17 residues. Trimming cost V 5 bases and J 0 bases, with 21 bases left between them.

This clonotype was counted between two and nine times. The J gene is TRBJ2-1, the V gene TRBV27; possible D gene TRBD2, 6 bases. Between the trimmed V and J ends, which lost 5 bases and 4 bases, there was a span of 12 bases. Germline loops: CDR1 MNHEY, CDR2 SMNVEV (reference sequence). This CDR3 contains 14 residues. The CDR3 reads CASSMGLNYNEQFF. CDR3 sequence (DNA): TGTGCCAGCAGTATGGGACTTAATTACAATGAGCAGTTCTTC.

This clonotype was detected a few times. This chain connects TRBV7-2 to TRBJ2-2, with 12 bases aligning to TRBD2. J was trimmed by 5 bases and V by 3 bases; bases with no gene match: 1. The CDR3 is 15 amino acids. CDR1 and CDR2 from the germline V gene are SGHTA and FQGNSA. CDR3 amino acids: CASSFGLAGTGELFF. In nucleotides, the CDR3 is TGTGCCAGCAGCTTTGGACTAGCGGGGACCGGGGAGCTGTTTTTT.

This clonotype has just a few counts. V and J are TRBV9 and TRBJ2-1, with a weak D call TRBD2 (5 bases). Germline assignment: CDR1 SGDLS and CDR2 YYNGEE. Trimming took off 4 bases at V and 9 bases at J, with 11 bases between the two ends. The CDR3 extends over 12 amino acids. The DNA for the CDR3 is TGTGCCAGCAGCCAAGCTAGCACTGAGCAGTTCTTC. Translation: CASSQASTEQFF.